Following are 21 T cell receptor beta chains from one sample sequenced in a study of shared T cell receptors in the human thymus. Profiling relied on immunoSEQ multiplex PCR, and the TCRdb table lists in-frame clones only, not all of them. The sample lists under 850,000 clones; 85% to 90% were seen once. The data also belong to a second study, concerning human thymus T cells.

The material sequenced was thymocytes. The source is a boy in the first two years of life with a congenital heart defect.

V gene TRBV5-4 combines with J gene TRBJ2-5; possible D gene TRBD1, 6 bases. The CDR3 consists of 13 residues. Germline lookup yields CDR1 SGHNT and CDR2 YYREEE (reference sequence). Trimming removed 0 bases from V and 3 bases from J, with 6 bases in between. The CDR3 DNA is TGTGCCAGCAGCTTGGACAGGGAAGAGACCCAGTACTTC. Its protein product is CASSLDREETQYF.

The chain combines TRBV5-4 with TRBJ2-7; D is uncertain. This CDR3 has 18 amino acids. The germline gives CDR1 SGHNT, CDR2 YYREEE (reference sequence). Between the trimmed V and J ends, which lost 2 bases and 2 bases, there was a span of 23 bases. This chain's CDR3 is CASSFPDHQVGHTYEQYF. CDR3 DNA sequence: TGTGCCAGCAGCTTCCCCGATCACCAGGTGGGTCATACCTACGAGCAGTACTTC.

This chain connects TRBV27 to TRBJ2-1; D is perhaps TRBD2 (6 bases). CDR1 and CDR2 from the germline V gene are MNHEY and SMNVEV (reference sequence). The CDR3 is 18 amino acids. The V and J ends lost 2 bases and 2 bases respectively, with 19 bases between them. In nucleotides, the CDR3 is TGTGCCAGCAGTTTAGGAGGGTGGCCTAGCATGACCTACAATGAGCAGTTCTTC. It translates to CASSLGGWPSMTYNEQFF.

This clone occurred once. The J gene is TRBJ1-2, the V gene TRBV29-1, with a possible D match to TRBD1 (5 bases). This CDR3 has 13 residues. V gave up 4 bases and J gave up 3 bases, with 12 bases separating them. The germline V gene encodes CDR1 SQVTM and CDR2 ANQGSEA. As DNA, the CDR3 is TGCAGCGTTGGCGCCGACAGCCACTATGGCTACACCTTC. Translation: CSVGADSHYGYTF. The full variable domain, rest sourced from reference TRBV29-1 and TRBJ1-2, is SAVISQKPSRDICQRGTSLTIQCQVDSQVTMMFWYRQQPGQSLTLIATANQGSEATYESGFVIDKFPISRPNLTFSTLTVSNMSPEDSSIYLCSVGADSHYGYTFGSGTRLTVV.

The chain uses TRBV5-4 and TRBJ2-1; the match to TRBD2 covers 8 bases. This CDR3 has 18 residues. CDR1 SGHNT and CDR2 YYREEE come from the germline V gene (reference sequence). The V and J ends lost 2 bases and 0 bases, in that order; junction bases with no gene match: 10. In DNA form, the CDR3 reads TGTGCCAGCAGCTTTGGGACTAGTAAAGGGGCCTCCTACAATGAGCAGTTCTTC. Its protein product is CASSFGTSKGASYNEQFF. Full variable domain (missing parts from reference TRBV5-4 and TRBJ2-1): ETGVTQSPTHLIKTRGQQVTLRCSSQSGHNTVSWYQQALGQGPQFIFQYYREEENGRGNFPPRFSGLQFPNYSSELNVNALELDDSALYLCASSFGTSKGASYNEQFFGPGTRLTVL.

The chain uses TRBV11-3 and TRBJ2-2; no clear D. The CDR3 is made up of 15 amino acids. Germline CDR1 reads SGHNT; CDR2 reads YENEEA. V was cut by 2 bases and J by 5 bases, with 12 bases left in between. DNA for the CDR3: TGTGCCAGCAGCTTATTAAATCCCCCGACCGGGGAGCTGTTTTTT. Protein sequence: CASSLLNPPTGELFF.

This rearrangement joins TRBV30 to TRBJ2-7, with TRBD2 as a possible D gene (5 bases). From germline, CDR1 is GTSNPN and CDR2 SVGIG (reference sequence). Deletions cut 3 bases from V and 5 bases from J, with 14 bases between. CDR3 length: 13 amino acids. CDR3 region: CAWSLRTLNEQYF. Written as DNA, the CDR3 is TGTGCCTGGAGCCTACGGACTCTTAACGAGCAGTACTTC.

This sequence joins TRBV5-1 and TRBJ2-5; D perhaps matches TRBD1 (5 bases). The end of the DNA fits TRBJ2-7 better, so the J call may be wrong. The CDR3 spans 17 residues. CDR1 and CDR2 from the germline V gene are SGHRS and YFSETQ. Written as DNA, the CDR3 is TGCGCCAGCAGCTTGGATAATGGGGTAGACAGAGCCTACGAGCAGTACTTC. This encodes CASSLDNGVDRAYEQYF.

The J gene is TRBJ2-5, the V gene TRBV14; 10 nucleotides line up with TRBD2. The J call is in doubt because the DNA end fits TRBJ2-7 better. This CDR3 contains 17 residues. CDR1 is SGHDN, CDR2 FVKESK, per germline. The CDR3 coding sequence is TGTGCCAGCAGCCAGCGAGCTAGCGGGGGTGAACGCTACGAGCAGTACTTC. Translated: CASSQRASGGERYEQYF.

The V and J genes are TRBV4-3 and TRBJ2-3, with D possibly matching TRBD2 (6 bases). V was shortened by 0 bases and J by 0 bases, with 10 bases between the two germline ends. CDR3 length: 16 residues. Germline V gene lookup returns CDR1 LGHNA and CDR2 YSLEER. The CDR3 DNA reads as TGCGCCAGCAGCCAAGAATCCAGCGGGAGCACAGATACGCAGTATTTT. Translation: CASSQESSGSTDTQYF.

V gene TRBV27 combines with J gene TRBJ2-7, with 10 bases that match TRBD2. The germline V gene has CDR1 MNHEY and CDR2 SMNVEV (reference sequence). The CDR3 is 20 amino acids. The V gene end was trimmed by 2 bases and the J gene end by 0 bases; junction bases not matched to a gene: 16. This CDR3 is CASSLRPLASGSSLSYEQYF. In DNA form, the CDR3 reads TGTGCCAGCAGTTTAAGGCCCCTAGCTAGCGGGAGCTCCCTCTCCTACGAGCAGTACTTC.

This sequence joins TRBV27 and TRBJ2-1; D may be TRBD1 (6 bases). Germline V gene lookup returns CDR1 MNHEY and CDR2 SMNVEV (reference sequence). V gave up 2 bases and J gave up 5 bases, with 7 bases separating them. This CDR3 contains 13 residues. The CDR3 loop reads CASSLTGHNEQFF. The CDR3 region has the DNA TGTGCCAGCAGTTTAACAGGGCACAATGAGCAGTTCTTC.

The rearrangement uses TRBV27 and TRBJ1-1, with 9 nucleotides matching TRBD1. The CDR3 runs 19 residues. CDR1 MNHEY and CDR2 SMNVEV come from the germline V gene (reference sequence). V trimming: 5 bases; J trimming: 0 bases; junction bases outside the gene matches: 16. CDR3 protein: CASSPSKNRGQRMNTEAFF. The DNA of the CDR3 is TGTGCCAGCAGTCCAAGCAAAAACAGGGGGCAGCGAATGAACACTGAAGCTTTCTTT.

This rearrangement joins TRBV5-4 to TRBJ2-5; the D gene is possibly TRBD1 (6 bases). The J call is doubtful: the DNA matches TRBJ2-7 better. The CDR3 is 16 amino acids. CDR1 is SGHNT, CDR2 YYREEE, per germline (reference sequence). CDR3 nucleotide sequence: TGTGCCAGCAGCCAGGGGCTATCCAAAAACTCCTACGAGCAGTACTTC. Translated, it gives CASSQGLSKNSYEQYF.

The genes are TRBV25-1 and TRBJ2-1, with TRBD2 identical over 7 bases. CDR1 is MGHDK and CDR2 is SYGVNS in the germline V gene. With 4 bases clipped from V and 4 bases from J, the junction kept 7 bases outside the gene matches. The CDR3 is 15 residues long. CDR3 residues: CASSGPSGDYNEQFF. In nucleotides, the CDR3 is TGTGCCAGCAGTGGGCCTAGCGGAGATTACAATGAGCAGTTCTTC.

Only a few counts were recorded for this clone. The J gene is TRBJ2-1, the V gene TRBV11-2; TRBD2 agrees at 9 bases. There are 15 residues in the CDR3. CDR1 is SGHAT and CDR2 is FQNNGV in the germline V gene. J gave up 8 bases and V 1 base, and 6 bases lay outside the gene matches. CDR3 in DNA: TGTGCCAGCAGCTTAGTAGCGGGAGAACGCGATGAGCAGTTCTTC. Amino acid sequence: CASSLVAGERDEQFF.

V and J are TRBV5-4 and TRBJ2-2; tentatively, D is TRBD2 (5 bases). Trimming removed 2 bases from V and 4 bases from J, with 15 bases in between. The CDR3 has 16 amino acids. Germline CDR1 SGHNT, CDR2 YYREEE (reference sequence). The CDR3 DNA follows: TGTGCCAGCAGCTTACCCCCGGGCCGGGGCACCGGGGAGCTGTTTTTT. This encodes CASSLPPGRGTGELFF.

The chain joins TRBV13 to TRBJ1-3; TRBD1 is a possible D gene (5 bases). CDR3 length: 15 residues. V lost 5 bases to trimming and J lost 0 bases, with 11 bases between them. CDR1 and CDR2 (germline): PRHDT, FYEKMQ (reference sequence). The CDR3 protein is CASSTRRGSGNTIYF. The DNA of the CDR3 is TGTGCCAGCAGCACTCGAAGGGGCTCTGGAAACACCATATATTTT.

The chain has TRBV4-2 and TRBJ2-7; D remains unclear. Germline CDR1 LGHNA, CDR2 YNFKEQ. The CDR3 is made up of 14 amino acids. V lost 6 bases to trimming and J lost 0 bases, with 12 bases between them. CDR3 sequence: CASRDSRSSYEQYF. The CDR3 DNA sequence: TGTGCCAGCAGAGATAGCCGTAGCTCCTACGAGCAGTACTTC.

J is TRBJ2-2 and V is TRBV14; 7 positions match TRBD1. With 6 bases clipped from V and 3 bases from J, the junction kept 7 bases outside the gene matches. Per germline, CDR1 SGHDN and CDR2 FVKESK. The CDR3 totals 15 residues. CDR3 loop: CASSRGQIYTGELFF. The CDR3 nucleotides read TGTGCCAGCAGTCGGGGACAGATTTACACCGGGGAGCTGTTTTTT. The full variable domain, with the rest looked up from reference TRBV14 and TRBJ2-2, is EAGVTQFPSHSVIEKGQTVTLRCDPISGHDNLYWYRRVMGKEIKFLLHFVKESKQDESGMPNNRFLAERTGGTYSTLKVQPAELEDSGVYFCASSRGQIYTGELFFGEGSRLTVL.

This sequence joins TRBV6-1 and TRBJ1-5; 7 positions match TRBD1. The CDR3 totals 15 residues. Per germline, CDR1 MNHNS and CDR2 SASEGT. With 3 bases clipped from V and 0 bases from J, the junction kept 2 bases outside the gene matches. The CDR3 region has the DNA TGTGCCAGCAGTGAGGGGACAGATAGCAATCAGCCCCAGCATTTT. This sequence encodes CASSEGTDSNQPQHF.